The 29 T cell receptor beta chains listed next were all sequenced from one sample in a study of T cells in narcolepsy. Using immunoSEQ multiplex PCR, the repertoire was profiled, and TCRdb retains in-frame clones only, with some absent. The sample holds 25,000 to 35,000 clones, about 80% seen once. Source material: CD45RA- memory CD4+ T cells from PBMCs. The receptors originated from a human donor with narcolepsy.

The CDR3 DNA is TGTGCCAGCAGCTTAGCTCCTAGCGGGGCCTCCTACGAGCAGTACTTC. This sequence encodes CASSLAPSGASYEQYF. The rearrangement joins TRBV7-2 to TRBJ2-7; 9 bases map to TRBD2. CDR3 length: 16 amino acids. J gave up 0 bases and V 0 bases, and 3 bases lay outside the gene matches. Germline V gene lookup returns CDR1 SGHTA and CDR2 FQGNSA.

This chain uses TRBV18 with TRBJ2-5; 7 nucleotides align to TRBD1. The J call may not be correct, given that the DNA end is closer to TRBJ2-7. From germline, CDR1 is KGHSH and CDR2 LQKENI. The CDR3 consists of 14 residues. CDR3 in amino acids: CASSPSSGGGEQYF. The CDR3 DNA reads TGTGCCAGCTCACCCTCCTCAGGGGGTGGCGAGCAGTACTTC.

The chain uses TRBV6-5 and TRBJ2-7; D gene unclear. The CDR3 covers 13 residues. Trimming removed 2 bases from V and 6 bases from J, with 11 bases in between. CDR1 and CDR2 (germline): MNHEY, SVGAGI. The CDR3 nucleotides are TGTGCCAGCAGTTACCGAGGAATGGGCGAGCAGTACTTC. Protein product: CASSYRGMGEQYF.

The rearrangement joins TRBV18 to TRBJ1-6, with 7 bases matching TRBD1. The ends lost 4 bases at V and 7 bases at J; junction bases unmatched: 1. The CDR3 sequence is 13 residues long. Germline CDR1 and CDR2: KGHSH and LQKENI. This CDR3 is CASSRDSNSPLHF. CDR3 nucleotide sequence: TGTGCCAGCTCACGGGACAGCAATTCACCCCTCCACTTT. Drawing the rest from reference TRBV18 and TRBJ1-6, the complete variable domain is NAGVMQNPRHLVRRRGQEARLRCSPMKGHSHVYWYRQLPEEGLKFMVYLQKENIIDESGMPKERFSAEFPKEGPSILRIQQVVRGDSAAYFCASSRDSNSPLHFGNGTRLTVT.

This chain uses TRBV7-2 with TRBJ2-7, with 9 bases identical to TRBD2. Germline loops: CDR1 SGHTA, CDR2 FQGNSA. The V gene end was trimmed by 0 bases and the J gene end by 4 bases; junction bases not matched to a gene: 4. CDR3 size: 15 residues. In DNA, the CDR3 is TGTGCCAGCAGCTTAGCGCTAGCGGGGAAGTACGAGCAGTACTTC. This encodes CASSLALAGKYEQYF.

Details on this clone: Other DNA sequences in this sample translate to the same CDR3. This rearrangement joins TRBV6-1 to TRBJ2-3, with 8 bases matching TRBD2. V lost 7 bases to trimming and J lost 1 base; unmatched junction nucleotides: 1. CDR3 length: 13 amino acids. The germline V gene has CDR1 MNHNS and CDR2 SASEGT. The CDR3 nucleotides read TGTGCCAGCAAAGCGGGGGGCACAGATACGCAGTATTTT. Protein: CASKAGGTDTQYF.

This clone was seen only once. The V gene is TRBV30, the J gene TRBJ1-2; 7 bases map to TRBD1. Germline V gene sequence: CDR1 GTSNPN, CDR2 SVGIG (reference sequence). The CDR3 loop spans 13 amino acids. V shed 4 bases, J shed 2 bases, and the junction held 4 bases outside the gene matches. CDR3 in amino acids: CAWTGGKNYGYTF. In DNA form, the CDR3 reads TGTGCCTGGACAGGGGGAAAGAACTATGGCTACACCTTC.

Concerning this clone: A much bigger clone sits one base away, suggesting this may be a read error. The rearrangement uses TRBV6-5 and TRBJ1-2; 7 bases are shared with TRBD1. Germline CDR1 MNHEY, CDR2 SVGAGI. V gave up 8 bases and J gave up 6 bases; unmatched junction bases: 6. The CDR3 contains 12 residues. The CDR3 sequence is CASFRGNHGYTF. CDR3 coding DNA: TGTGCCAGCTTCAGGGGGAACCATGGCTACACCTTC.

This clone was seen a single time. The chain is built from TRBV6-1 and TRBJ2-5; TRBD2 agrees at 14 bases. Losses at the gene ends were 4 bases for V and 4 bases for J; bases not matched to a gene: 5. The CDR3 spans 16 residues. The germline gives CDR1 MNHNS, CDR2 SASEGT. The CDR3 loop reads CASSGGGLAGGETQYF. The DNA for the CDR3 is TGTGCCAGCAGTGGGGGAGGACTAGCGGGAGGAGAGACCCAGTACTTC.

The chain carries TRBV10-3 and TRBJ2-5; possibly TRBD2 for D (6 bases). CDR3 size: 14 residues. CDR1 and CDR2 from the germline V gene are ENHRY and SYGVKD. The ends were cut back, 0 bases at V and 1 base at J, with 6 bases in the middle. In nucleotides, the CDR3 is TGTGCCATCAGTGAGTCGGGGGGCCAAGAGACCCAGTACTTC. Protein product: CAISESGGQETQYF.

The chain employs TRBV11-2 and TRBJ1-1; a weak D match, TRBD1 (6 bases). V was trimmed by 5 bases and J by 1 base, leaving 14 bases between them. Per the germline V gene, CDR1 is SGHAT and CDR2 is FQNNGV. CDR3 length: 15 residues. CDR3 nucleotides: TGTGCCAGCAGCCTTTGGACAGAGAAGAACACTGAAGCTTTCTTT. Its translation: CASSLWTEKNTEAFF.

The DNA of the CDR3 is TGCGCCAGCCAAAAAATTTTCTACGAGCAGTACTTC. This translates into CASQKIFYEQYF. The V gene is TRBV4-1, the J gene TRBJ2-7; no clear D. The V gene's germline CDR1 is MGHRA and CDR2 YSYEKL. The CDR3 has 12 residues. Trimming took 8 bases from V and 3 from J, leaving 11 bases between them.

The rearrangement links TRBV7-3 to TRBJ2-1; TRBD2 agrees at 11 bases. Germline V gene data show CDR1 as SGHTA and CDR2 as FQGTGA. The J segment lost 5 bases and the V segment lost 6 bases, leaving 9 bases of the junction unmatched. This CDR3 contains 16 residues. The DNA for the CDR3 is TGTGCCAGCAGTCCTATAGCGGGGGGGCCGAACAATGAGCAGTTCTTC. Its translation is CASSPIAGGPNNEQFF.

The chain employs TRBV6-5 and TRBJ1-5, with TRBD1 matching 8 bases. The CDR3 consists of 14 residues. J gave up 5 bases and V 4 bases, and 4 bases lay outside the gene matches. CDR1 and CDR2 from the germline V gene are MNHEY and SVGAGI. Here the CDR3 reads CASSSRQGYQPQHF. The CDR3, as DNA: TGTGCCAGCAGTTCCCGACAGGGGTATCAGCCCCAGCATTTT.

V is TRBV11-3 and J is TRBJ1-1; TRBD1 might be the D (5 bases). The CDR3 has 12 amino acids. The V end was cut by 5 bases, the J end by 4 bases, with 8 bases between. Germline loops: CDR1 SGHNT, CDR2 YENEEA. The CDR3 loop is CASSRQLTEAFF. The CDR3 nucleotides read TGTGCCAGCAGCCGACAGCTCACTGAAGCTTTCTTT.

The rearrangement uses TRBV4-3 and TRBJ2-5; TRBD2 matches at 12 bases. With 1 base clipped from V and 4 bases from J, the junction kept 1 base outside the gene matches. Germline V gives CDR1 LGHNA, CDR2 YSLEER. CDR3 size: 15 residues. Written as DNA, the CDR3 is TGCGCCAGCAGCCAAGGACTAGCGGGGGTAGAGACCCAGTACTTC. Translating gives CASSQGLAGVETQYF.

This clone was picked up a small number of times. CDR3 DNA: TGTGCCACCCGGGACAGCTATAATCAGCCCCAGCATTTT. This encodes CATRDSYNQPQHF. The rearrangement links TRBV19 to TRBJ1-5; 7 bases match TRBD1. CDR1 is LNHDA, CDR2 SQIVND, per germline (reference sequence). CDR3 length: 13 residues. J lost 4 bases, V lost 10 bases, and 7 bases had no gene match.

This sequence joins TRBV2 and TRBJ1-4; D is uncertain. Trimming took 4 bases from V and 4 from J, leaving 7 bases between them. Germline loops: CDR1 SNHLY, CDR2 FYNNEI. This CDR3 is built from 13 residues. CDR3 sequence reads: CASSAGSNEKLFF. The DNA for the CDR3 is TGTGCCAGCAGTGCTGGGAGTAATGAAAAACTGTTTTTT.

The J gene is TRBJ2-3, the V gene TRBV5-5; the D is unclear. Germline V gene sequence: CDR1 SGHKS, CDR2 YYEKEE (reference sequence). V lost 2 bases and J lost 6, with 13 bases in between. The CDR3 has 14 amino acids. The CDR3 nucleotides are TGTGCCAGCAGCTTTGGTGTGCGGTTGGATACGCAGTATTTT. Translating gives CASSFGVRLDTQYF.

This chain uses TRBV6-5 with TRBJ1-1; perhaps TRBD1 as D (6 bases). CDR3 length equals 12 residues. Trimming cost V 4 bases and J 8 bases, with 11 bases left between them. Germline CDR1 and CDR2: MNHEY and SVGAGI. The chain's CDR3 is CASSSTGTEAFF. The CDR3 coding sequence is TGTGCCAGCAGTTCAACAGGGACGGAAGCTTTCTTT.

In DNA, the CDR3 is TGTGCCAGCTCACCATTGGACGAGTGGGGCTATGGCTACACCTTC. Its protein is CASSPLDEWGYGYTF. The chain combines TRBV18 with TRBJ1-2; D is unclear. This CDR3 is 15 amino acids long. Germline assignment: CDR1 KGHSH and CDR2 LQKENI. Trimming removed 2 bases from V and 4 bases from J, with 14 bases in between.

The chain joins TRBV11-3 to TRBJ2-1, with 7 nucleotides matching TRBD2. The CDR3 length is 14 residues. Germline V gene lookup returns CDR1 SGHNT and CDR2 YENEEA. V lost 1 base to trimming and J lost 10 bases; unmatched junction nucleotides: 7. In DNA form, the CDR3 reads TGTGCCAGCAGCTTAGTCTTAAGCGGGAAAGAGCAGTTCTTC. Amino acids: CASSLVLSGKEQFF.

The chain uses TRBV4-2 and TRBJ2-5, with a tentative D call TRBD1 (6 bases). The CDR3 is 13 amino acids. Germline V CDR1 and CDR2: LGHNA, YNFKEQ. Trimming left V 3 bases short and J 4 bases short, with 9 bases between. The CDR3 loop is CASSQHRVETQYF. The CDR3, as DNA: TGTGCCAGCAGCCAGCACAGGGTAGAGACCCAGTACTTC.

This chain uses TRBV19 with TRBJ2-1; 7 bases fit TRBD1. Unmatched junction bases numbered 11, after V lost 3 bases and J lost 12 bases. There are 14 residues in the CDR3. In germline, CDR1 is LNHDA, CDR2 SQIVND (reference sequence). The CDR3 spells CASSIGLGGSGQFF. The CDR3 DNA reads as TGTGCCAGTAGTATCGGGTTAGGGGGCTCCGGGCAGTTCTTC.

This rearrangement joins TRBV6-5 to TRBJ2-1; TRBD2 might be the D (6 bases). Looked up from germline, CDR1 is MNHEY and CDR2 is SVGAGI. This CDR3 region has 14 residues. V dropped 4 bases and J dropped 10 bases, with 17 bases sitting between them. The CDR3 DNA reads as TGTGCCAGCAGTTCCTGGGACTTCCCATGGGAGCAGTTCTTC. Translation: CASSSWDFPWEQFF.

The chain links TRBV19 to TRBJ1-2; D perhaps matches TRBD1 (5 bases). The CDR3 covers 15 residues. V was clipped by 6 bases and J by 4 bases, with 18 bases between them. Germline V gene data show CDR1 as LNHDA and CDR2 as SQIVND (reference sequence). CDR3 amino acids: CASRIDSPIAYGYTF. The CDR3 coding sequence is TGTGCCAGTAGGATCGACAGCCCCATTGCCTATGGCTACACCTTC.

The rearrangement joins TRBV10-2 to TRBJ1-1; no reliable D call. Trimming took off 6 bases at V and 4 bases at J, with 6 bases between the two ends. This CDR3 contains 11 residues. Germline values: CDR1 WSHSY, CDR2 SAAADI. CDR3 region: CASSALTEAFF. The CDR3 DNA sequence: TGCGCCAGCAGCGCACTCACTGAAGCTTTCTTT.

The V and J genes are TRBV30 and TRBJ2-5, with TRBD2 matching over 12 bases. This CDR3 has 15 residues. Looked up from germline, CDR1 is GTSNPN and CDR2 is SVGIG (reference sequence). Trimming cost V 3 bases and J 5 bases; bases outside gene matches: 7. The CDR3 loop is CAWRLAGGPRETQYF. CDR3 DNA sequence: TGTGCCTGGAGGCTAGCGGGGGGGCCACGTGAGACCCAGTACTTC.

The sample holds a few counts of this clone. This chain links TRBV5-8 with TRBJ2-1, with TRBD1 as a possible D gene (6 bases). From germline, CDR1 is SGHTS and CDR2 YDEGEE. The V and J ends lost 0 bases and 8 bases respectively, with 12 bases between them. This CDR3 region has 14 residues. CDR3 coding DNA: TGTGCCAGCAGCTTGGATCCTGCAGGGGATGAGCAGTTCTTC. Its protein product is CASSLDPAGDEQFF. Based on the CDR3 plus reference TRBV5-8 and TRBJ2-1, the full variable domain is EAGVTQSPTHLIKTRGQQATLRCSPISGHTSVYWYQQALGLGLQFLLWYDEGEERNRGNFPPRFSGRQFPNYSSELNVNALELEDSALYLCASSLDPAGDEQFFGPGTRLTVL.